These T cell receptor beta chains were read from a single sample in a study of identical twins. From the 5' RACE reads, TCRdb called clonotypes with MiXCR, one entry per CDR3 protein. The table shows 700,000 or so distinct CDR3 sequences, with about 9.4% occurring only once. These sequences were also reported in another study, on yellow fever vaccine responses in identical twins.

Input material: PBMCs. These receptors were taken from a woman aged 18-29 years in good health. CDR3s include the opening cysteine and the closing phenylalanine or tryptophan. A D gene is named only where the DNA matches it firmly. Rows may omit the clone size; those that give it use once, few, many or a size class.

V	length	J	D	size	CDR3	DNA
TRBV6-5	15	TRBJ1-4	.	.	CASSYSQGSNEKLFF	TGTGCCAGCAGTTACTCACAGGGATCTAATGAAAAACTGTTTTTT
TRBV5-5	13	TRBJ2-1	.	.	CAGSLVEHNEQFF	TGTGCCGGCAGCTTGGTGGAGCACAATGAGCAGTTCTTC
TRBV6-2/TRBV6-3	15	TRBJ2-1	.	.	CASTITGTGYNEQFF	TGTGCCAGCACCATTACCGGGACCGGCTACAATGAGCAGTTCTTC
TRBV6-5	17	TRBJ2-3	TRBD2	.	CASSWTSGSLGTDTQYF	TGTGCCAGCAGTTGGACTAGCGGGAGTCTAGGGACAGATACGCAGTATTTT
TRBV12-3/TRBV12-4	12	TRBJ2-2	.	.	CASRPTAGELFF	TGTGCCAGCAGACCTACAGCCGGGGAGCTGTTTTTT
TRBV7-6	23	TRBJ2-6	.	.	CASSLALLSRLPYSDSGANVLTF	TGTGCCAGCAGCTTAGCGCTTCTGTCCCGTCTCCCCTACTCGGACTCTGGGGCCAACGTCCTGACTTTC
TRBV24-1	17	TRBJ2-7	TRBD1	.	CATSAGQGVSSPYEQYF	TGTGCCACCAGTGCGGGACAGGGAGTTTCATCACCGTACGAGCAGTACTTC
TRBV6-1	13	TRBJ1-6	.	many	CATSEDYNSPLHF	TGTGCCACCTCCGAAGATTATAATTCACCCCTCCACTTT
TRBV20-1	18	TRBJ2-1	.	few	CSARDGWSHIGSYNEQFF	TGCAGTGCTAGAGATGGTTGGTCGCACATCGGCTCCTACAATGAGCAGTTCTTC
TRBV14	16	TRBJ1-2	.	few	CASSQLWTPVNYGYTF	TGTGCCAGCAGCCAACTGTGGACACCCGTTAACTATGGCTACACCTTC
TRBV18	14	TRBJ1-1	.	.	CASSPPAPLTEAFF	TGTGCCAGCTCACCACCGGCCCCGCTCACTGAAGCTTTCTTT
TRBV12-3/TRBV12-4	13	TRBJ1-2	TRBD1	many	CASSRTGGYGYTF	TGTGCCAGCAGCCGGACAGGGGGCTATGGCTACACCTTC
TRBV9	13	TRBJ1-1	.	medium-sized	CASSDGGNTEAFF	TGTGCCAGCAGCGATGGGGGGAACACTGAAGCTTTCTTT
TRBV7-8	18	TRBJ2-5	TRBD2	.	CASSLDRLAGPQQETQYF	TGTGCCAGCAGCTTAGATAGACTAGCGGGGCCCCAACAAGAGACCCAGTACTTC
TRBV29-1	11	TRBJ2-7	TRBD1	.	CSVRDSSEQYF	TGCAGCGTTAGGGACAGCTCGGAGCAGTACTTC
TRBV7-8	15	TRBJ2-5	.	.	CASSSNYRDQETQYF	TGTGCCAGCAGCTCGAACTACAGGGACCAAGAGACCCAGTACTTC
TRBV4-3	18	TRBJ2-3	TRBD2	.	CASSPRAETSEGTDTQYF	TGCGCCAGCAGCCCCCGAGCCGAGACTAGCGAGGGCACAGATACGCAGTATTTT